This T cell receptor (beta chain) was captured in a study of blood T cell repertoires in COVID-19. Study-level background: The United States, Italy and Spain provided the acute and convalescent COVID-19 samples.

V lost 3 bases to trimming and J lost 6 bases; unmatched junction nucleotides: 10. The CDR3 runs 15 residues. Per the germline V gene, CDR1 is MNHNS and CDR2 is SASEGT. Under the authors' procedure: Estimates of nucleated cell counts were drawn from the amplification of reference gene primers. TCRdb's table, derived via immunoSEQ multiplex PCR, lists solely in-frame clones and lacks some. Clone size and V and J calls were adopted from that table, with D and trimming inferred from the DNA. The data hold over 200,000 clones, with more than 65% observed a single time. The sequencing input was peripheral blood. J is TRBJ1-2 and V is TRBV6-1; 7 nucleotides match TRBD1. This sequence originates from a man aged 50-60 years with active or convalescent COVID-19. The CDR3, as DNA: TGTGCCAGCAGTGAGAGCAGGGGGAAGCGTAATGGCTACACCTTC. It translates to CASSESRGKRNGYTF.